The present T cell receptor beta chain was sequenced within a study of shared clonotypes between healthy human individuals. Assay: immunoSEQ multiplex PCR; the TCRdb copy retains only in-frame clones and omits some. The profile shows about 2.5 million clones, about nine tenths of them singletons. CDR3 length equals 16 residues. The V end lost 0 bases, the J end lost 0 bases, and 12 bases lay between the germline ends. Germline V gene sequence: CDR1 SGDLS, CDR2 YYNGEE. The sequence came from a man between 18 and 35 years old in good health. Some clones in this sample may be carry-over from other donors' samples. Material: naive CD4+ T cells from PBMCs. The subset here: CD45RA+ positively selected. The chain couples TRBV9 to TRBJ1-1; the D is unclear. CDR3 DNA: TGTGCCAGCAGCGTAGATTTTCGACACCTGAACACTGAAGCTTTCTTT. This sequence encodes CASSVDFRHLNTEAFF.